The rows below give T cell receptor beta chains drawn from one sample of a study of control samples from healthy donors and cancer patients. TCRdb keeps only in-frame clones here, not all; method: immunoSEQ multiplex PCR. The table lists roughly 73,000 clones, 85% to 95% of them singletons. What was sequenced was blood. These receptors were obtained from a woman aged 55-70 years in good health. The conserved cysteine and the conserved F or W are not part of the CDR3 here.

j_call v_call cdr3_aa
TRBJ1-2 TRBV4-3 ASSQASGAYGYT
TRBJ2-7 TRBV23-1 ASSQRQWSSYEQY
TRBJ1-5 TRBV7-8 ASSLALQGQPQH
TRBJ1-1 TRBV6-1 ASSEITGGNTEAF
TRBJ1-1 TRBV30 ACRGMNTEAF
TRBJ2-3 TRBV7-3 ASSTGTQGSTDTQY
TRBJ2-1 TRBV19 ASNDQGLGGFEQF
TRBJ2-1 TRBV6-5 ASSNGGYGEQF
TRBJ2-7 TRBV11-2 ASSHYEQY
TRBJ1-2 TRBV19 ASSTLGQANYGYT
TRBJ2-3 TRBV4-1 ASSQFKLAGIQRDTQY
TRBJ1-2 TRBV24-1 ATSEDGNYGYT
TRBJ1-3 TRBV5-1 ASSSGTPGNTIY
TRBJ2-7 TRBV6-5 ASSTTSGGTYEQY
TRBJ1-5 TRBV28 ASSTAGQGDQPQH
TRBJ1-1 TRBV21-1 AEGQQNTEAF
TRBJ1-5 TRBV7-9 ASSKGAEADQH
TRBJ2-7 TRBV19 ASSMGLAGLYEQY
TRBJ1-2 TRBV30 AWTNLTKHRLYGYT